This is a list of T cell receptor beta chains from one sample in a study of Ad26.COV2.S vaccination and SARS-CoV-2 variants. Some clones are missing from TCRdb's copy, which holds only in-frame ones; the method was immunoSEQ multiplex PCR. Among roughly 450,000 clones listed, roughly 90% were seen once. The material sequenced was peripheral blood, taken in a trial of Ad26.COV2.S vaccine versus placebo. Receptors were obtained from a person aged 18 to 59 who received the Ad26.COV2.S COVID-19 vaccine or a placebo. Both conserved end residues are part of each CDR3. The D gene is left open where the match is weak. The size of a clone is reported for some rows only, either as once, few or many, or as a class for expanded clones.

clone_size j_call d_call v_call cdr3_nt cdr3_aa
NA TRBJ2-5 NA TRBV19 TGTGCCAGTAAGGGACTGGGGGCTGGGGAGACCCAGTACTTC CASKGLGAGETQYF
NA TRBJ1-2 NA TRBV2 TGTGCCAGCAGTCAAGGGACCAGCGGCTACACCTTC CASSQGTSGYTF
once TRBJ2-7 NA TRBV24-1 TGTGCCACCAGTGCCGGGACACTCCTCGTTGACGAGCAGTACTTC CATSAGTLLVDEQYF
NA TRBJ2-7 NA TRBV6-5 TGTGCCAGCAGGGTAGCGCGAGTAACCTACGAGCAGTACTTC CASRVARVTYEQYF
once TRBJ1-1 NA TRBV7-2 TGTGCCAGCAGCCCACGCCCAGACACCGTAGGAGCTTTCTTT CASSPRPDTVGAFF
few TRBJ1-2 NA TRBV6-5 TGTGCCAGCACCCCCTCGGGTGAGGATGGCTACACCTTC CASTPSGEDGYTF
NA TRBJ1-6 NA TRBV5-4 TGTGCCAGCAGTACGCGGAGCTCCTATAATTCACCCCTCCACTTT CASSTRSSYNSPLHF
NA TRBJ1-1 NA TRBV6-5 TGTGCCAGCAGTTACTCCAGTGCGGGGTGGTACACTGAAGCTTTCTTT CASSYSSAGWYTEAFF
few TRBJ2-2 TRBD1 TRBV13 TGTGCCAGCAGTAGTGGACAGGTTGGTTACACCGGGGAGCTGTTTTTT CASSSGQVGYTGELFF
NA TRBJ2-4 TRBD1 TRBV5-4 TGTGCCAGCAGCCTAAAATCGTACAGGGGGGACATTCAGTACTTC CASSLKSYRGDIQYF
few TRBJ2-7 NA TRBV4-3 TGCGCCAGCAGCCAAGATGCTACCAACAACTACGAGCAGTACTTC CASSQDATNNYEQYF
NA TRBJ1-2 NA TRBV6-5 TGTGCCAGCAGTTCGGACGGGATTAGAGGCTACACCTTC CASSSDGIRGYTF
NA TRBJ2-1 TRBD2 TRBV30 TGTGCCTGCAGATTTAGCGGGAGTCGGAATGAGCAGTTCTTC CACRFSGSRNEQFF
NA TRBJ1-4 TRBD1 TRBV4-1 TGCGCCAGCAGCCAAGAGATAGCGGGGAGGGGGCTGGTTGGAAAACTGTTTTTT CASSQEIAGRGLVGKLFF
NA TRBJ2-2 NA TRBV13 TGTGCCAGCAGCTTTTGGGGCACCGGGGAGCTGTTTTTT CASSFWGTGELFF
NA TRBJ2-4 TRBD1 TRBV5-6 TGTGCCAGCAGCTCTGACAGGGGACAAGCCAAAAACATTCAGTACTTC CASSSDRGQAKNIQYF
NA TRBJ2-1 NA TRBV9 TGTGCCAGCAGCGCAACTCCTTACAATGAGCAGTTCTTC CASSATPYNEQFF
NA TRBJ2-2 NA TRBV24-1 TGTGCCACCAGTGATCTCCTCACCGGGGAGCTGTTTTTT CATSDLLTGELFF
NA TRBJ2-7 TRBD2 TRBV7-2 TGTGCCAGCAGCTTAGACCAGCTAGCGGGAGGCTCGTACGAGCAGTACTTC CASSLDQLAGGSYEQYF
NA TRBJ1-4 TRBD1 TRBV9 TGTGCCAGCAGCGGATCCGGGACAGGGGGTGAAAAACTGTTTTTT CASSGSGTGGEKLFF
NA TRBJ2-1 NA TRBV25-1 TGTGCCAGCAGTGAGGGCTCCTACAATGAGCAGTTCTTC CASSEGSYNEQFF
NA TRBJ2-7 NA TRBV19 TGTGCCAGTAGTATGGGCACAGGGACCTACGAGCAGTACTTC CASSMGTGTYEQYF
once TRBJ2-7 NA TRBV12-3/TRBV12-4 TGTGCCAGCAGTTTTGGAGGGGGCTACGAGCAGTACTTC CASSFGGGYEQYF
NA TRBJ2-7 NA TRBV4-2 TGTGCCAGCAGCCAAGATACTCAGTTTTTGGAGTACGAGCAGTACTTC CASSQDTQFLEYEQYF
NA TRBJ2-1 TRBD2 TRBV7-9 TGTGCCAGCAGCGTACCGACTAGCGTAGACTACAATGAGCAGTTCTTC CASSVPTSVDYNEQFF
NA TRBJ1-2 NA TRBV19 TGTGCCAGTAGTACTCCCGCCGGGACATATATAACTATGGGCTACACCTTC CASSTPAGTYITMGYTF
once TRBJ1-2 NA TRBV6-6 TGTGCCAGCAGTGCAAACACGCGAGAGAGCTACACCTTC CASSANTRESYTF